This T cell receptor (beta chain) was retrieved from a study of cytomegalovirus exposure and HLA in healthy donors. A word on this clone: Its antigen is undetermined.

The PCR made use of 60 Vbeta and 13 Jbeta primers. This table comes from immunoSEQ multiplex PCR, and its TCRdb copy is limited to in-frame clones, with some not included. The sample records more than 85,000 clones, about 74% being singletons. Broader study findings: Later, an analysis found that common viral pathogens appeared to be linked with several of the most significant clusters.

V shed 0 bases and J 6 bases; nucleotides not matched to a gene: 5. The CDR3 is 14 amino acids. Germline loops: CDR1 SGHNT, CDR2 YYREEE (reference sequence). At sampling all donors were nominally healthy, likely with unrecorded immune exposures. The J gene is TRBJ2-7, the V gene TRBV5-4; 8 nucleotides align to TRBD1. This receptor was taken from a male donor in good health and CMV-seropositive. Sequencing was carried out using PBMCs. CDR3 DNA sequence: TGTGCCAGCAGCTTGGGGACAGGGTTTTCCGAGCAGTACTTC. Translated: CASSLGTGFSEQYF.